This T cell receptor (beta chain) appears in the sequencing data of a study of T cell responses to AZD1222 COVID-19 vaccine. The overall study: Analyses pooled second doses at about 4 or about 12 weeks. Study conclusions and caveats: Seropositive AZD1222 recipients at baseline numbered only five or six. Most donors were white British and more were female, and clonal diversity was possibly underestimated.

Generated by immunoSEQ multiplex PCR, the TCRdb table keeps only in-frame clones and is missing some. The sample holds 100,000 to 140,000 clones, approximately 89% seen once. Details on this clone: Antigen specificity is unknown.

Germline V gene lookup returns CDR1 MNHEY and CDR2 SVGAGI. The CDR3 is 12 residues long. The V and J ends lost 7 bases and 6 bases respectively, with 9 bases between them. This TCR came from an adult in good health. Material: peripheral blood, obtained on day 0 of AZD1222 vaccination. The V gene is TRBV6-5, the J gene TRBJ2-2; possibly TRBD1 or TRBD2 for D (5 bases each). The CDR3 here is CASIRGAGELFF. The DNA of the CDR3 is TGTGCCAGCATCAGAGGGGCCGGGGAGCTGTTTTTT.